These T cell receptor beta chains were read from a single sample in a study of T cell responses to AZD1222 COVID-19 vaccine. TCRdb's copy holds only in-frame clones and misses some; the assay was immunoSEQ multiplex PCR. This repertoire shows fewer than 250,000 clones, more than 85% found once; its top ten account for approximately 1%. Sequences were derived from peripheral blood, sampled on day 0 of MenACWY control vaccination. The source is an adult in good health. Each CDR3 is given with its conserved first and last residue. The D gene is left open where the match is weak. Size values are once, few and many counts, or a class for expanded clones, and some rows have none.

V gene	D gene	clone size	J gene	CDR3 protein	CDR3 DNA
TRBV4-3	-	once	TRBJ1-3	CASSRGEGYGNTIYF	TGCGCCAGCAGCAGAGGAGAGGGGTATGGAAACACCATATATTTT
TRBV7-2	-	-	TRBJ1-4	CASSTQGLANEKLFF	TGTGCCAGCAGCACCCAGGGCCTTGCTAATGAAAAACTGTTTTTT
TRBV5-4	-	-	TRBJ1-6	CASSLDRALGSPLHF	TGTGCCAGCAGCTTGGACAGGGCGTTAGGATCACCCCTCCACTTT
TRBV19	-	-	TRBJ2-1	CASSSQGRGLYNEQFF	TGTGCCAGTAGCTCCCAGGGGAGGGGGCTCTACAATGAGCAGTTCTTC
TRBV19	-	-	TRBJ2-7	CASRDRAYEQYF	TGTGCCAGTCGGGACCGAGCCTACGAGCAGTACTTC
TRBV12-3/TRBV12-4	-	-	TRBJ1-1	CASSVYRETEAFF	TGTGCCAGCTCCGTCTACAGGGAGACTGAAGCTTTCTTT
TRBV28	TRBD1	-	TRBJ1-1	CASSTGAAGNTEAFF	TGTGCCAGCAGTACAGGGGCCGCGGGGAACACTGAAGCTTTCTTT
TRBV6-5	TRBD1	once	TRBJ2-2	CASIPTGQGTGELFF	TGTGCCAGCATCCCGACGGGACAGGGAACCGGGGAGCTGTTTTTT
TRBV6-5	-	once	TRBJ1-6	CASSYDQTVLNSPLHF	TGTGCCAGCAGTTACGATCAGACAGTCCTAAATTCACCCCTCCACTTT
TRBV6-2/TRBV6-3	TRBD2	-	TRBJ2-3	CASSPGLALNTDTQYF	TGTGCCAGCAGCCCCGGACTAGCGCTAAACACAGATACGCAGTATTTT
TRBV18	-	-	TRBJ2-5	CASSPGHEETQYF	TGTGCCAGCTCACCGGGACACGAAGAGACCCAGTACTTC
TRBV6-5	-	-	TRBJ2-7	CASSYRRVLFEQYF	TGTGCCAGCAGTTACCGACGGGTTTTGTTCGAGCAGTACTTC
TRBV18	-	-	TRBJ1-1	CASSPQGSTEAFF	TGTGCCAGCTCACCACAGGGAAGCACTGAAGCTTTCTTT
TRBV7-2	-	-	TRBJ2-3	CASSLGRTDTQYF	TGTGCCAGCAGCTTAGGAAGAACAGATACGCAGTATTTT
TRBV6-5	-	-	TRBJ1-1	CASSYPTGGRTEAFF	TGTGCCAGCAGTTACCCCACGGGGGGCCGGACTGAAGCTTTCTTT
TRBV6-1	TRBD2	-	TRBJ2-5	CASSELRGLETQYF	TGTGCCAGCAGTGAACTGCGGGGGTTGGAGACCCAGTACTTC
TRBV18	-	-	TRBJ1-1	CASSEISYTEAFF	TGTGCCAGCTCCGAGATATCGTACACTGAAGCTTTCTTT
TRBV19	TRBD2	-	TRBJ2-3	CASRSQRGRTDTQYF	TGTGCCAGTAGGTCTCAGCGGGGGCGCACAGATACGCAGTATTTT
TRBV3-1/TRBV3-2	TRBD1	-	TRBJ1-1	CASSQRPSAGGVGGTEAFF	TGTGCCAGCAGCCAAAGGCCCTCGGCAGGGGGCGTAGGTGGCACTGAAGCTTTCTTT
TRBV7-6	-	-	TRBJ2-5	CASSSLGGSVAGETQYF	TGTGCCAGCAGTTCCCTGGGGGGTAGTGTCGCCGGAGAGACCCAGTACTTC
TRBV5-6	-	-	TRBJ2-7	CASSLGAIYEQYF	TGTGCCAGCAGCTTGGGAGCTATTTACGAGCAGTACTTC
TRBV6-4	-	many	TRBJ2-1	CASSDRPSSYNEQFF	TGTGCCAGCAGTGACAGGCCGAGCTCCTACAATGAGCAGTTCTTC
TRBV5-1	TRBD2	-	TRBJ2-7	CASSRGLAGGTEQYF	TGCGCCAGCAGCAGGGGACTAGCGGGGGGAACCGAGCAGTACTTC
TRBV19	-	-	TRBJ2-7	CASTPRGPPFSYEQYF	TGTGCCAGTACCCCAAGGGGACCCCCTTTCTCCTACGAGCAGTACTTC
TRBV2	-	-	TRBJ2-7	CASSELSYEQYF	TGTGCCAGCAGTGAACTGTCCTACGAGCAGTACTTC
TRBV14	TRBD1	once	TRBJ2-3	CASSQGGTGRSDTQYF	TGTGCCAGCAGCCAAGGCGGGACAGGGCGTTCAGATACGCAGTATTTT
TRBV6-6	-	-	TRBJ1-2	CASSPGQIYGYTF	TGTGCCAGCAGCCCCGGACAGATCTATGGCTACACCTTC
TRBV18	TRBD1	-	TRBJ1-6	CASSPRGQGDSPLHF	TGTGCCAGCTCACCACGAGGTCAGGGGGATTCACCCCTCCACTTT
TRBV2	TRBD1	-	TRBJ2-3	CASSGDRGLADTQYF	TGTGCCAGCAGTGGTGACAGGGGGCTTGCAGATACGCAGTATTTT
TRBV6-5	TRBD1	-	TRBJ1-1	CASSYKDRGLGTEAFF	TGTGCCAGCAGTTACAAAGACAGGGGGCTGGGAACTGAAGCTTTCTTT
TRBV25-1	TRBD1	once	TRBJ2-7	CASSWTGGSYEQYF	TGTGCCAGCAGTTGGACAGGGGGCTCCTACGAGCAGTACTTC
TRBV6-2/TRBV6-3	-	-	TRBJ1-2	CASSGSLQGMGYTF	TGTGCCAGCAGCGGCTCTTTACAGGGAATGGGCTACACCTTC
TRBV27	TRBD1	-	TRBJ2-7	CASSQDRATYEQYF	TGTGCCAGCAGTCAGGACAGGGCAACGTACGAGCAGTACTTC
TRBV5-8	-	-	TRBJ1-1	CASDRGGRMNTEAFF	TGTGCCAGCGATAGGGGAGGGCGGATGAACACTGAAGCTTTCTTT
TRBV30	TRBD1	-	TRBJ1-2	CAWRDRGLGGYTF	TGTGCCTGGAGGGACAGGGGGCTGGGGGGCTACACCTTC
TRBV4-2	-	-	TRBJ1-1	CASSRTKMGDMNTEAFF	TGTGCCAGCAGCCGGACAAAGATGGGGGACATGAACACTGAAGCTTTCTTT
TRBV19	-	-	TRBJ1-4	CASRRRGRFEEKLFF	TGTGCCAGTAGGCGTCGGGGGAGGTTCGAGGAAAAACTGTTTTTT
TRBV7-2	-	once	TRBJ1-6	CASRDPSSYNSPLHF	TGTGCCAGCAGGGACCCTAGCTCCTATAATTCACCCCTCCACTTT
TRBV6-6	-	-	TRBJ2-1	CASSPAFYNEQFF	TGTGCCAGCAGCCCGGCCTTCTACAATGAGCAGTTCTTC
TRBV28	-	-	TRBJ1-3	CASSRGAGNTIYF	TGTGCCAGCAGTCGGGGGGCTGGAAACACCATATATTTT
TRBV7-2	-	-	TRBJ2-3	CASSPSGGTDTQYF	TGTGCCAGCAGCCCAAGCGGAGGCACAGATACGCAGTATTTT